Below, 5 T cell receptor beta chains from the same sample are listed, as sequenced in a study of blood T cell repertoires in COVID-19. Generated by immunoSEQ multiplex PCR, the TCRdb table keeps only in-frame clones and is missing some. This sample yields just over 150,000 clones, of which over 80% are seen a single time; roughly 4.8% belongs to the top ten. What was sequenced was peripheral blood. These TCRs come from a man aged 30 to 39 with COVID-19, enrolled during active disease.

The chain couples TRBV28 to TRBJ1-1; TRBD1 might be the D (6 bases). Germline loops: CDR1 MDHEN, CDR2 SYDVKM. The CDR3 extends over 13 amino acids. The V and J ends lost 5 bases and 6 bases respectively, with 13 bases between them. The CDR3: CASSVTGRAEAFF. The CDR3 coding sequence is TGTGCCAGCAGTGTTACAGGGAGGGCTGAAGCTTTCTTT.

This rearrangement joins TRBV6-2 or TRBV6-3 to TRBJ2-7, with 14 bases aligning to TRBD2. With 2 bases clipped from V and 2 bases from J, the junction kept 17 bases outside the gene matches. This CDR3 has 21 residues. Germline V gives CDR1 MNHEY, CDR2 SVGEGT. The CDR3 spells CASSYDPLGTSGSIPTYEQYF. The CDR3 coding sequence is TGTGCCAGCAGTTACGACCCCTTAGGGACTAGCGGGAGCATCCCGACCTACGAGCAGTACTTC.

This clone showed up just a few times. The rearrangement joins TRBV29-1 to TRBJ2-7; 9 bases map to TRBD1. Germline CDR1 is SQVTM and CDR2 is ANQGSEA. CDR3 length: 13 residues. The junction had 5 bases not matched to a gene; V was cut back by 6 bases and J by 2 bases. This CDR3 reads CSVERTGAYEQYF. The DNA of the CDR3 is TGCAGCGTGGAGCGGACAGGGGCCTACGAGCAGTACTTC.

This chain joins TRBV10-3 and TRBJ2-5, with D perhaps matching TRBD1 (6 bases). V shed 4 bases and J shed 10 bases, with 16 bases lying between them. This CDR3 is built from 13 residues. The germline V gene has CDR1 ENHRY and CDR2 SYGVKD. CDR3 sequence (DNA): TGTGCCATCAGTGTTACAGGGCGTAATTTCCAGTACTTC. This encodes CAISVTGRNFQYF.

The V gene is TRBV19, the J gene TRBJ2-7; 11 bases are shared with TRBD2. Looked up from germline, CDR1 is LNHDA and CDR2 is SQIVND (reference sequence). V gave up 3 bases and J gave up 2 bases; unmatched junction bases: 12. There are 18 residues in the CDR3. CDR3 DNA sequence: TGTGCCAGTAGTATCTTACCCTCGACTAGCGGGGCCGCCTACGAGCAGTACTTC. This codes for CASSILPSTSGAAYEQYF.